This TCR beta chain was sequenced in a study of T-cell reconstitution after alpha-beta-depleted transplantation in children. Notes on the study in general: Several patients had high TCRbeta diversity at day 60; it came from surviving recipient T cells and thymic progenitors. Where alpha-beta T cells came from about two months after transplant was reportedly several hundred expanded graft clones. Counts and diversity of T cells one year after transplant came mostly from newly produced T cells.

V lost 6 bases and J lost 9, with 15 bases in between. The CDR3 runs to 13 residues. Using unique molecular identifiers, the investigators prepared the TCRbeta library. TCRdb re-called the PCR reads through MiXCR, storing one row per CDR3 protein. Seen here are some 120,000 distinct CDR3 sequences, about 21% observed once, and the top ten hold approximately 10%. Notes on this clonotype: Antigen unknown.

The chain employs TRBV12-3 or TRBV12-4 and TRBJ2-1, with unresolved D. Source: PBMCs, mostly from graft donor cells, taken 180 days after TCRalphabeta/CD19-depleted stem cell transplant. The TCR comes from a male patient between 2 and 15 years old who had a stem cell transplant for chronic granulomatous disease, so the T cells may come from the graft donor. CDR3 nucleotide sequence: TGTGCCAGCAGAGCTAATAGAGTCGCTGAGCAGTTCTTC. It specifies CASRANRVAEQFF.